This is a list of T cell receptor beta chains from one sample in a study of CD8 T cells in ankylosing spondylitis. One entry per CDR3 protein results from TCRdb running MiXCR on the 5' RACE reads. The repertoire holds 350,000 to 450,000 distinct CDR3 sequences, with roughly 26% as singletons. Sequencing used blood, either unsorted or a sorted T cell fraction (not recorded which). The receptor source for this set is a male donor with ankylosing spondylitis. Both conserved end residues are part of each CDR3. A D gene is named only where the DNA matches it firmly. Clone size is given for some rows only: seen once, a few or many times, or a class if the clone is expanded.

D gene: .; J gene: TRBJ2-2; V gene: TRBV5-1; clone size: .; CDR3 protein: CASSRRGRDTGELFF; CDR3 DNA: TGCGCCAGCAGCCGCCGGGGGAGAGACACCGGGGAGCTGTTTTTT
D gene: TRBD2; J gene: TRBJ2-3; V gene: TRBV28; clone size: many; CDR3 protein: CASSSPLLPAGVEDTQYF; CDR3 DNA: TGTGCCAGCAGTTCACCCCTCCTCCCAGCGGGAGTTGAAGATACGCAGTATTTT
D gene: TRBD1; J gene: TRBJ2-3; V gene: TRBV11-2; clone size: .; CDR3 protein: CASSTYRGPNTDTQYF; CDR3 DNA: TGTGCCAGCAGCACGTACAGGGGGCCTAACACAGATACGCAGTATTTT
D gene: .; J gene: TRBJ2-2; V gene: TRBV5-1; clone size: few; CDR3 protein: CASSLEVGATRNTGELFF; CDR3 DNA: TGCGCCAGCAGCTTGGAGGTTGGGGCGACTAGAAACACCGGGGAGCTGTTTTTT
D gene: .; J gene: TRBJ2-3; V gene: TRBV2; clone size: .; CDR3 protein: CASSRDGYTDTQYF; CDR3 DNA: TGTGCCAGCAGTCGGGACGGATACACAGATACGCAGTATTTT
D gene: .; J gene: TRBJ2-5; V gene: TRBV7-9; clone size: few; CDR3 protein: CASSERGVETQYF; CDR3 DNA: TGTGCCAGCAGCGAACGGGGCGTGGAGACCCAGTACTTC
D gene: .; J gene: TRBJ1-1; V gene: TRBV19; clone size: few; CDR3 protein: CASSKTANTEAFF; CDR3 DNA: TGTGCCAGTAGTAAGACAGCGAACACTGAAGCTTTCTTT
D gene: .; J gene: TRBJ2-3; V gene: TRBV20-1; clone size: .; CDR3 protein: CSAMSGASTDTQYF; CDR3 DNA: TGCAGTGCTATGAGCGGTGCTAGCACAGATACGCAGTATTTT
D gene: .; J gene: TRBJ1-1; V gene: TRBV15; clone size: few; CDR3 protein: CATSRDLAGNTEAFF; CDR3 DNA: TGTGCCACCAGCAGAGATTTGGCTGGGAACACTGAAGCTTTCTTT
D gene: TRBD1; J gene: TRBJ1-1; V gene: TRBV27; clone size: few; CDR3 protein: CASSLGRWDRGLNTEAFF; CDR3 DNA: TGTGCCAGCAGTCTAGGCCGGTGGGACAGGGGGTTGAACACTGAAGCTTTCTTT
D gene: TRBD2; J gene: TRBJ2-1; V gene: TRBV11-1; clone size: .; CDR3 protein: CASSDTGTSGRERSYNEQFF; CDR3 DNA: TGTGCCAGCAGCGATACCGGGACTAGCGGGAGAGAGAGATCCTACAATGAGCAGTTCTTC
D gene: .; J gene: TRBJ1-1; V gene: TRBV27; clone size: few; CDR3 protein: CASSFRGSAEAFF; CDR3 DNA: TGTGCCAGCAGTTTTAGGGGGTCGGCTGAAGCTTTCTTT
D gene: TRBD1; J gene: TRBJ1-5; V gene: TRBV20-1; clone size: .; CDR3 protein: CSARERDSNNQPQHF; CDR3 DNA: TGCAGTGCTAGGGAAAGGGACAGCAACAATCAGCCCCAGCATTTT
D gene: .; J gene: TRBJ2-5; V gene: TRBV5-1; clone size: few; CDR3 protein: CASSSQGGREETQYF; CDR3 DNA: TGCGCCAGCAGCTCCCAAGGAGGCAGGGAAGAGACCCAGTACTTC
D gene: TRBD1; J gene: TRBJ2-1; V gene: TRBV5-1; clone size: .; CDR3 protein: CASSLEGQGSNEQFF; CDR3 DNA: TGCGCCAGCAGCTTGGAGGGACAGGGGTCAAATGAGCAGTTCTTC
D gene: .; J gene: TRBJ1-2; V gene: TRBV5-1; clone size: .; CDR3 protein: CASSLTAGTAAAYGYTF; CDR3 DNA: TGCGCCAGCAGCTTGACAGCCGGGACGGCCGCTGCCTATGGCTACACCTTC
D gene: .; J gene: TRBJ1-2; V gene: TRBV20-1; clone size: .; CDR3 protein: CSATRGDNHGYTF; CDR3 DNA: TGCAGTGCTACCCGGGGGGACAACCATGGCTACACCTTC
D gene: TRBD1; J gene: TRBJ1-1; V gene: TRBV5-4; clone size: .; CDR3 protein: CASSFPTGNPENTEAFF; CDR3 DNA: TGTGCCAGCAGCTTCCCGACAGGGAACCCTGAGAACACTGAAGCTTTCTTT
D gene: .; J gene: TRBJ1-5; V gene: TRBV11-2; clone size: .; CDR3 protein: CASSLELGHQYSGNQPQHF; CDR3 DNA: TGTGCCAGCAGCTTAGAACTCGGACACCAATACAGCGGCAATCAGCCCCAGCATTTT
D gene: TRBD1; J gene: TRBJ1-2; V gene: TRBV5-1; clone size: .; CDR3 protein: CASSLSGDSDYGYTF; CDR3 DNA: TGCGCCAGCAGCCTTTCGGGGGACAGCGACTATGGCTACACCTTC
D gene: TRBD2; J gene: TRBJ2-5; V gene: TRBV10-3; clone size: few; CDR3 protein: CAISEIPRAGKETQYF; CDR3 DNA: TGTGCCATCAGTGAAATCCCCCGAGCGGGAAAAGAGACCCAGTACTTC
D gene: .; J gene: TRBJ2-5; V gene: TRBV5-1; clone size: few; CDR3 protein: CASSLANGETQYF; CDR3 DNA: TGCGCCAGCAGCTTGGCCAACGGCGAGACCCAGTACTTC
D gene: .; J gene: TRBJ2-7; V gene: TRBV12-3/TRBV12-4; clone size: .; CDR3 protein: CASSLLGGLGTNEQYF; CDR3 DNA: TGTGCCAGCAGTTTGTTGGGGGGTCTCGGGACGAACGAGCAGTACTTC
D gene: TRBD1; J gene: TRBJ2-1; V gene: TRBV24-1; clone size: .; CDR3 protein: CATSDSGQGNNEQFF; CDR3 DNA: TGTGCCACCAGTGATTCGGGACAGGGCAACAATGAGCAGTTCTTC
D gene: TRBD2; J gene: TRBJ2-1; V gene: TRBV3-1; clone size: few; CDR3 protein: CASSHGTNYNEQFF; CDR3 DNA: TGTGCCAGCAGCCACGGGACTAACTACAATGAGCAGTTCTTC
D gene: .; J gene: TRBJ1-6; V gene: TRBV12-3/TRBV12-4; clone size: few; CDR3 protein: CASSPEDSKLHF; CDR3 DNA: TGTGCCAGCAGTCCGGAGGACAGCAAACTCCACTTT
D gene: .; J gene: TRBJ1-2; V gene: TRBV19; clone size: .; CDR3 protein: CASSIDDWGNDYGYTF; CDR3 DNA: TGTGCCAGTAGTATAGACGATTGGGGGAACGACTATGGCTACACCTTC
D gene: TRBD1; J gene: TRBJ1-5; V gene: TRBV12-3/TRBV12-4; clone size: few; CDR3 protein: CASSFRTGWNQPQHF; CDR3 DNA: TGTGCCAGCAGCTTTCGGACAGGGTGGAATCAGCCCCAGCATTTT
D gene: TRBD1; J gene: TRBJ1-5; V gene: TRBV18; clone size: few; CDR3 protein: CASSPGRTGFEPQHF; CDR3 DNA: TGTGCCAGCTCACCAGGCAGGACAGGGTTCGAGCCCCAGCATTTT
D gene: .; J gene: TRBJ1-1; V gene: TRBV2; clone size: .; CDR3 protein: CASREGPNTEAFF; CDR3 DNA: TGTGCCAGCAGGGAAGGACCCAACACTGAAGCTTTCTTT
D gene: .; J gene: TRBJ1-3; V gene: TRBV2; clone size: few; CDR3 protein: CASSAGHGNTIYF; CDR3 DNA: TGTGCCAGCAGTGCGGGGCACGGAAACACCATATATTTT
D gene: .; J gene: TRBJ2-3; V gene: TRBV5-1; clone size: .; CDR3 protein: CASSSTPGKRDTQYF; CDR3 DNA: TGCGCCAGCAGCTCTACGCCAGGGAAGAGAGATACGCAGTATTTT
D gene: TRBD2; J gene: TRBJ2-5; V gene: TRBV25-1; clone size: .; CDR3 protein: CASSDPGLAYQETQYF; CDR3 DNA: TGTGCCAGCAGTGACCCGGGACTAGCGTACCAAGAGACCCAGTACTTC
D gene: .; J gene: TRBJ1-1; V gene: TRBV7-9; clone size: few; CDR3 protein: CASSPPGARTEAFF; CDR3 DNA: TGTGCCAGCAGCCCCCCGGGGGCGCGGACTGAAGCTTTCTTT
D gene: .; J gene: TRBJ2-6; V gene: TRBV12-3/TRBV12-4; clone size: few; CDR3 protein: CASSGGSPGANVLTF; CDR3 DNA: TGTGCCAGCAGCGGAGGGAGTCCTGGGGCCAACGTCCTGACTTTC
D gene: TRBD1; J gene: TRBJ2-1; V gene: TRBV15; clone size: few; CDR3 protein: CATSKIGTGAYNEQFF; CDR3 DNA: TGTGCCACCAGCAAAATTGGCACAGGGGCCTACAATGAGCAGTTCTTC
D gene: .; J gene: TRBJ2-2; V gene: TRBV12-3/TRBV12-4; clone size: .; CDR3 protein: CASSFGYDAGELFF; CDR3 DNA: TGTGCCAGCAGTTTCGGGTACGACGCCGGGGAGCTGTTTTTT
D gene: TRBD2; J gene: TRBJ2-3; V gene: TRBV20-1; clone size: .; CDR3 protein: CSALDRLAGVWDTQYF; CDR3 DNA: TGCAGTGCTCTAGATAGACTAGCGGGAGTCTGGGATACGCAGTATTTT
D gene: TRBD1; J gene: TRBJ1-1; V gene: TRBV24-1; clone size: .; CDR3 protein: CATSDPGQAEAFF; CDR3 DNA: TGTGCCACCAGTGATCCAGGACAGGCTGAAGCTTTCTTT
D gene: .; J gene: TRBJ2-7; V gene: TRBV20-1; clone size: few; CDR3 protein: CSASPTRYEQYF; CDR3 DNA: TGCAGTGCTAGCCCTACTAGGTACGAGCAGTACTTC
D gene: .; J gene: TRBJ1-4; V gene: TRBV20-1; clone size: .; CDR3 protein: CSARDVAGAATNEKLFF; CDR3 DNA: TGCAGTGCTAGAGATGTTGCGGGGGCAGCGACTAATGAAAAACTGTTTTTT
D gene: .; J gene: TRBJ2-4; V gene: TRBV30; clone size: .; CDR3 protein: CAWSFPLRAVAKNIQYF; CDR3 DNA: TGTGCCTGGAGTTTCCCATTGCGGGCGGTAGCCAAAAACATTCAGTACTTC
D gene: .; J gene: TRBJ1-5; V gene: TRBV12-3/TRBV12-4; clone size: few; CDR3 protein: CASRLGAVLNQPQHF; CDR3 DNA: TGTGCCAGCAGACTTGGGGCAGTTCTCAATCAGCCCCAGCATTTT